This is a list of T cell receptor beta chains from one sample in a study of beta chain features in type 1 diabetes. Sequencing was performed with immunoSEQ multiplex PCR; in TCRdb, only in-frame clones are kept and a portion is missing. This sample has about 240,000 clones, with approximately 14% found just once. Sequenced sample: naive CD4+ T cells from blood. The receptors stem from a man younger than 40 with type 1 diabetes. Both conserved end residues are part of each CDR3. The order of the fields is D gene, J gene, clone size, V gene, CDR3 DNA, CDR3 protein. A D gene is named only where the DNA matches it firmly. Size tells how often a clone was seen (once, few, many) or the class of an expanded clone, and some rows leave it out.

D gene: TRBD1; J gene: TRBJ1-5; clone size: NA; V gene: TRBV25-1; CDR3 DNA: TGTGCCAGCAGTGGAGGGGGCAGTGTTCAGCCCCAGCATTTT; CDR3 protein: CASSGGGSVQPQHF
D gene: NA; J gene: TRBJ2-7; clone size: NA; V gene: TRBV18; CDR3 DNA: TGTGCCAGCTCACCTGGAGGTAGTGGGGAGCAGTACTTC; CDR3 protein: CASSPGGSGEQYF
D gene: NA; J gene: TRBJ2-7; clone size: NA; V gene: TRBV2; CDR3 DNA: TGTGCCAGCAGCCCGGACACAATCTCCTACGAGCAGTACTTC; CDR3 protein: CASSPDTISYEQYF
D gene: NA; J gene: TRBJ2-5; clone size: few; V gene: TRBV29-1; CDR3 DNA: TGCAGCGTTGTGGCAGGGGGGCAAGAGACCCAGTACTTC; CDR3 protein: CSVVAGGQETQYF
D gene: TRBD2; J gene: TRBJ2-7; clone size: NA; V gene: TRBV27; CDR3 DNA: TGTGCCAGCAGCTCGCGGGAGAACCCCCACGAGCAGTACTTC; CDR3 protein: CASSSRENPHEQYF
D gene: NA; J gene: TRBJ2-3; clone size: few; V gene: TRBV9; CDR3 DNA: TGTGCCAGCAGCGCTACCGGGACACCTAGCACAGATACGCAGTATTTT; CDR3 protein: CASSATGTPSTDTQYF
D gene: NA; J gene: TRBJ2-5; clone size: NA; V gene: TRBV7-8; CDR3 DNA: TGTGCCAGCAGCTCGGGTTCGGCCCAGTACTTC; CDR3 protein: CASSSGSAQYF
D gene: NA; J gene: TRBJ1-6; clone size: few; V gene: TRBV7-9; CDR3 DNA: TGTGCCAGCAGCTTATCTGGGGCACTCTATAATTCACCCCTCCACTTT; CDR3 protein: CASSLSGALYNSPLHF
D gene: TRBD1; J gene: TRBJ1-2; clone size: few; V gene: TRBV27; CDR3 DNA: TGTGCCAGCAGGACAGGGACCGGTGGCTATGGCTACACCTTC; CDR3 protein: CASRTGTGGYGYTF
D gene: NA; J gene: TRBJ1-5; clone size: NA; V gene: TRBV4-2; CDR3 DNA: TGTGCCAGCAGCCAAGTGGGAGGGGAACCCAATCAGCCCCAGCATTTT; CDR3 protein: CASSQVGGEPNQPQHF
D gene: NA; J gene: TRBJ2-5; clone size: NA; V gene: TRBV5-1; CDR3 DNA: TGCGCCAGCAGCTTGCGGGAATGGGAGACCCAGTACTTC; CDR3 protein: CASSLREWETQYF
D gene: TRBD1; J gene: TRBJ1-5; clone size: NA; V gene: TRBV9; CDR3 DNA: TGTGCCAGCAGCGAAGCGACAGGGCCTCAGCCCCAGCATTTT; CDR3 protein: CASSEATGPQPQHF
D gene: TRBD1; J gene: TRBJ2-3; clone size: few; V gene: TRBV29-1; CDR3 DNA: TGCAGCGTCGCCGGGACAGGGGGAGCAGATACGCAGTATTTT; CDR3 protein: CSVAGTGGADTQYF
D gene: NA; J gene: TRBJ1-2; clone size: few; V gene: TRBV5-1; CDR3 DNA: TGCGCCAGCAGCTCCAACGACGGGTCCGCAGCTAACTATGGCTACACCTTC; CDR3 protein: CASSSNDGSAANYGYTF
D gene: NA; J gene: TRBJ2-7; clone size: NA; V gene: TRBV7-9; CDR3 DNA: TGTGCCAGCAGCTTAGATGTGGTAGGGGACTCCTACGAGCAGTACTTC; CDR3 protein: CASSLDVVGDSYEQYF
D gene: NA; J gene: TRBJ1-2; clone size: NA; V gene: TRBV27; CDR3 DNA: TGTGCCAGCAGTTTCGGCAGGGGCTATGGCTACACCTTC; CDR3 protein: CASSFGRGYGYTF
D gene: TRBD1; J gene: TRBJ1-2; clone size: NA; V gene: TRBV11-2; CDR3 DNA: TGTGCCAGCAGCACACGACCGGGACAGGGCCTTGGGTATGGCTACACCTTC; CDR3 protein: CASSTRPGQGLGYGYTF
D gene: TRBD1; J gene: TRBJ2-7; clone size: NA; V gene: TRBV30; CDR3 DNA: TGTGCCTGGAGTGCACAGGGGCCGCACGAGCAGTGCTTC; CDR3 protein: CAWSAQGPHEQCF
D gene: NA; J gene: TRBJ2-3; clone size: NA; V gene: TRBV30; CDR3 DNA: TGTGCCTGGAGTGATGAGGGGGGGATCACAGATACGCAGTATTTT; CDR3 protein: CAWSDEGGITDTQYF
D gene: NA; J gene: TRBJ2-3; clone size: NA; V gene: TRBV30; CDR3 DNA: TGTGCCTGGGTAACAGGAGGCACAGATACGCAGTATTTT; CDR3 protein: CAWVTGGTDTQYF
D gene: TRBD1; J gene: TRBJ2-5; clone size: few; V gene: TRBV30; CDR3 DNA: TGTGCCTGGCAGGGGGCGGAGACCCAGTACTTC; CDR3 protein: CAWQGAETQYF
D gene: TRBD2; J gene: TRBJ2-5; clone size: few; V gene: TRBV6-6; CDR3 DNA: TGTGCCAGCAGTTTGACGGGACTAGGACAGGAGACCCAGTACTTC; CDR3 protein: CASSLTGLGQETQYF
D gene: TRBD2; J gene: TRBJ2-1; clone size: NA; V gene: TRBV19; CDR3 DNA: TGTGCCAGCCGCCGGGACGCGGGACTAGCGGGAGTCGATGAGCAGTTCTTC; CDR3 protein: CASRRDAGLAGVDEQFF
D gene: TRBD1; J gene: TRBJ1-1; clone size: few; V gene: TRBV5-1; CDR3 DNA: TGCGCCAGCAGCATGACAGGGCCCAACACTGAAGCTTTCTTT; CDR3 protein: CASSMTGPNTEAFF
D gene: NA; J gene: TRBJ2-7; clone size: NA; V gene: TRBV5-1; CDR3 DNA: TGCGCCAGCAGTGAGCGGACGGTTCCCTACGAGCAGTACTTC; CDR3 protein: CASSERTVPYEQYF
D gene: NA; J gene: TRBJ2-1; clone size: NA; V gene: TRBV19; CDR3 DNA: TGTGCCAGTAGGACCCCTAGTGGCCACAATGAGCAGTTCTTC; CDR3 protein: CASRTPSGHNEQFF
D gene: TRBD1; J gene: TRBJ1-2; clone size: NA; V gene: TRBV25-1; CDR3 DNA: TGTGCCAGCACCGAGGGGGCAGGAGGCTACACCTTC; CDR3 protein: CASTEGAGGYTF
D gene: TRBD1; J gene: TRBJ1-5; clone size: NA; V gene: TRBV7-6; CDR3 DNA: TGTGCCAGCAGCCCCAGGGACAGGGGGCAGCCCCAGCATTTT; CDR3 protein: CASSPRDRGQPQHF
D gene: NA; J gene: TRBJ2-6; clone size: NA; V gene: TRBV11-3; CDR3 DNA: TGTGCCAGCAGCTTAGGGCGGGCTCCCTCTGGGGCCAACGTCCTGACTTTC; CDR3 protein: CASSLGRAPSGANVLTF
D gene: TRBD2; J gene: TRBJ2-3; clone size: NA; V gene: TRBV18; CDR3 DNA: TGTGCCAGCTCGCTCGGGACTAGCGAAACGCAGTATTTT; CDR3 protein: CASSLGTSETQYF
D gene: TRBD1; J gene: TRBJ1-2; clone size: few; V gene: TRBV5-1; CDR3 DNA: TGCGCCAGCACCCAGGACAGGGGTTCCTACTATGGCTACACCTTC; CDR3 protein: CASTQDRGSYYGYTF
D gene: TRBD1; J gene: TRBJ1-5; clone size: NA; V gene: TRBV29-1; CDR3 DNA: TGCAGCGTCGTACAGGGGAATCAGCCCCAGCATTTT; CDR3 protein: CSVVQGNQPQHF
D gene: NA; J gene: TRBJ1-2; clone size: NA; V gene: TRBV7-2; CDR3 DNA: TGTGCCAGCAGCACCCGGACTTATGGCTACACCTTC; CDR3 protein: CASSTRTYGYTF
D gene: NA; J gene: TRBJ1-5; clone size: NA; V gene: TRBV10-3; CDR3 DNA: TGTGCCGCGGGGGCAGCTGATCAGCCCCAGCATTTT; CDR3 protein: CAAGAADQPQHF
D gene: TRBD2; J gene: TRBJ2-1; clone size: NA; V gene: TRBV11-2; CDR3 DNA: TGTGCCAGCAGCCCGGGGCTAGCGGGGTTCTACAATGAGCAGTTCTTC; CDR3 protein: CASSPGLAGFYNEQFF
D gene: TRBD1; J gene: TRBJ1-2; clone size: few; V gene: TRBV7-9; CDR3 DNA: TGTGCCAGCAGTCGAACCGGGACAGGACGCTACTATGGCTACACCTTC; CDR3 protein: CASSRTGTGRYYGYTF